Given below is one TCR beta chain in context. Its antigen is undetermined. This specimen comes from a study of T cell responses to AZD1222 COVID-19 vaccine. Study results and limitations: Researchers took repertoire samples only after the peak T cell response had come. Within unmutated variant regions lay the reported targets of nearly half of spike-specific TCRs.

Profiling relied on immunoSEQ multiplex PCR, and the TCRdb table lists in-frame clones only, not all of them. The table shows under 90,000 clones, with 80% to 90% occurring only once. The receptor was derived from an adult who received the AZD1222 COVID-19 vaccine. The input for sequencing was peripheral blood, taken 28 days after the second AZD1222 dose.

CDR3 sequence reads: CASSPNRVDYGYTF. DNA of the CDR3: TGTGCCAGCAGCCCTAACAGGGTTGATTATGGCTACACCTTC. This rearrangement joins TRBV9 to TRBJ1-2, with D possibly TRBD1 on 6 matching bases. V shed 4 bases and J shed 5 bases, with 15 bases lying between them. The germline V gene has CDR1 SGDLS and CDR2 YYNGEE. This CDR3 has 14 residues.